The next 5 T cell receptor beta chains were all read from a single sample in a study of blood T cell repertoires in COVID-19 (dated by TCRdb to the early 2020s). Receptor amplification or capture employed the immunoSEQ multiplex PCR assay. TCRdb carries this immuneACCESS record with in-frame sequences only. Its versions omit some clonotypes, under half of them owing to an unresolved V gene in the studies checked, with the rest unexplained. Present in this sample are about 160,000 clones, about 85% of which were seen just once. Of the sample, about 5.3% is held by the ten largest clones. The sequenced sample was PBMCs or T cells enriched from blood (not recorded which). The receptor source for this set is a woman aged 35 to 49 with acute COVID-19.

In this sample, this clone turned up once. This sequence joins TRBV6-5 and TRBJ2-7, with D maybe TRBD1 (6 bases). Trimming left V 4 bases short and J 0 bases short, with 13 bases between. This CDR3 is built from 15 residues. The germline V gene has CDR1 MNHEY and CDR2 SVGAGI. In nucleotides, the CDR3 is TGTGCCAGCAGTTCTGAGGGGGACGGCTCCTACGAGCAGTACTTC. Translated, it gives CASSSEGDGSYEQYF.

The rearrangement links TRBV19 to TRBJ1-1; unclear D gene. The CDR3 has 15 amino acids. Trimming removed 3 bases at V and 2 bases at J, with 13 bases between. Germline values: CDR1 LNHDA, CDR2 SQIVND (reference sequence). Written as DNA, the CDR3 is TGTGCCAGTAGTATTAGGCGGGCCGATAACACTGAAGCTTTCTTT. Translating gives CASSIRRADNTEAFF.

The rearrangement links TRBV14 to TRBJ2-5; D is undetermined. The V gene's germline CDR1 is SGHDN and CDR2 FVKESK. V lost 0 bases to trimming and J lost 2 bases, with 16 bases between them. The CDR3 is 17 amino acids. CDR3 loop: CASSQDYPGTPQETQYF. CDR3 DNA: TGTGCCAGCAGCCAAGATTACCCAGGAACTCCGCAAGAGACCCAGTACTTC.

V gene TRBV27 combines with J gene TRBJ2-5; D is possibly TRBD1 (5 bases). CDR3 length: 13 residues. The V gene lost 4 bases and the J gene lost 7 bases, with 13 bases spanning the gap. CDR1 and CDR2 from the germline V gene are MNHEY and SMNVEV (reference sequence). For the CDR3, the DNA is TGTGCCAGCAGTTCTCCAGGGTTGTTGACCCAGTACTTC. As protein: CASSSPGLLTQYF.

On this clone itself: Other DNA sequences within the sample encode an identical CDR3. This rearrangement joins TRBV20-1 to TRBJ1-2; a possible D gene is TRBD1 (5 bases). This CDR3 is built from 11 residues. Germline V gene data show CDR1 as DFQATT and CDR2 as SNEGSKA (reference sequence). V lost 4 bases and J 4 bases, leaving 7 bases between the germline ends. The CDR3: CSATGGYGYTF. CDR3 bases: TGCAGTGCTACCGGGGGCTATGGCTACACCTTC.